Sequencing of this T cell receptor (beta chain) was carried out in a study of cytomegalovirus exposure and HLA in healthy donors. The CDR3 is made up of 15 amino acids. With 1 base clipped from V and 6 bases from J, the junction kept 4 bases outside the gene matches. Germline V gene data show CDR1 as MNHEY and CDR2 as SMNVEV (reference sequence). As regards this clone: Antigen: not known.

The PCR was carried out with 60 Vbeta primers and 13 Jbeta primers. Produced via immunoSEQ multiplex PCR; TCRdb's table is partial and in-frame only. Of about 160,000 clones in the sample, around two thirds were seen once. Study-wide results and caveats: Across all donors, roughly uniform sequencing depth was an assumption of the presence/absence analyses.

What was sequenced was PBMCs. The V and J genes are TRBV27 and TRBJ2-2, with TRBD1 identical over 8 bases. The source of this sequence is a woman between 18 and 29 years old in good health and CMV-seronegative. The DNA of the CDR3 is TGTGCCAGCAGTTTATACAGGGGGACTCCCGGGGAGCTGTTTTTT. Translation gives CASSLYRGTPGELFF.